This TCR beta chain was documented in a study of early T cells in non-severe SARS-CoV-2 infection. TCRdb reprocessed the 5' RACE reads with MiXCR, giving one entry per CDR3 protein. The sample has roughly 52,000 distinct CDR3 sequences; around 8% are singletons. Per the germline V gene, CDR1 is DFQATT and CDR2 is SNEGSKA (reference sequence). This CDR3 region has 12 residues. With 0 bases removed from V and 2 bases from J, the gap between germline ends came to 3 bases. This clonotype occurred a few times. The sample taken for sequencing was whole blood. The chain joins TRBV20-1 to TRBJ2-3; the D is unclear. The sequence derives from an adult who was a healthcare worker with PCR-confirmed SARS-CoV-2 infection or an uninfected control (not recorded which). DNA for the CDR3: TGCAGTGCTAGAGAGACCACAGATACGCAGTATTTT. This translates into CSARETTDTQYF.